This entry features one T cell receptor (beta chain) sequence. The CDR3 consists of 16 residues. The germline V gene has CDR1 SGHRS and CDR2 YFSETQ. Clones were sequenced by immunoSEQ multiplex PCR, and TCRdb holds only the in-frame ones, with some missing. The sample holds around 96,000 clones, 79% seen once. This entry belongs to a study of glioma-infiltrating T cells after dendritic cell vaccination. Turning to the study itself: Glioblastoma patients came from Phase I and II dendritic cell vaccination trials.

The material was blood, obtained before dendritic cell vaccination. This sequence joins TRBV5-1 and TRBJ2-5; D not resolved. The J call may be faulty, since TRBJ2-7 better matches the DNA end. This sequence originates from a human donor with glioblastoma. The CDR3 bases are TGCGCCAGCAGCTTGGCCAGCCCCCTCGGGTCCTACGAGCAGTACTTC. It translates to CASSLASPLGSYEQYF.